This TCR beta chain came from a study of tumor-infiltrating lymphocytes in primary liver carcinoma (TCRdb year 2017). About the study as a whole: Of the five patients, three men and two women aged 30 to 69 years, four had hepatocellular carcinoma and one had combined HCC and intrahepatic cholangiocarcinoma. Repertoires from technical replicates were highly reproducible, with mean shared-clone rates approximately 0.92 and correlation coefficients above 0.95. Agilent mRNA microarray profiling was performed on the 25 tumor region samples to relate TCRbeta repertoire diversity to the local molecular phenotype. The study combined TCRbeta repertoire sequencing, expression microarrays and whole-exome sequencing across five regions of each liver tumor, with adjacent normal tissue and blood. The tumors of the five patients were staged as T1-T3 N0M0, with maximum diameters ranging from 4.2 to 10 cm. A total of roughly 35 specimens from 5 patients went through TCRbeta repertoire sequencing, namely 25 tumor regions, 5 adjacent noncancerous liver tissues and 5 peripheral blood samples. Each sample produced roughly 3.65 to 7.5 million productive TCRbeta reads, and read depth showed no significant difference between tissue types. Findings and caveats that apply to the study as a whole: Just about 8-25% of top clones turned up in all five regions of a tumor, which suggests spatial heterogeneity among tumor-infiltrating T cells. The study included only 4 to 6 patients, and the authors note findings should be validated in a larger study. Because the samples were bulk and unsorted, CD4+ and CD8+ T cell repertoires could not be compared. Only the TCR beta chain was sequenced, which likely underestimates true repertoire diversity because unpaired alpha chains were not captured. Pairs of tumor regions showed greater repertoire overlap (mean roughly 35%) than tumor-adjacent pairs (approximately 17%) or tumor-blood pairs (approximately 14%), which is consistent with antigen-driven expansion. A significantly larger repertoire fraction was made up by the top 250 clones in tumors than in blood (p = 0.039).

In the germline V gene, CDR1 corresponds to MGHRA and CDR2 to YSYEKL. Counting both end residues, the CDR3 totals 14 amino acids. Solely the CDR3 DNA is kept, with 42 bases framed from the first base. In regard to this clonotype: Its specific antigen is unknown. Because the CDR3 is missing its conserved closing phenylalanine or tryptophan, this is likely a read error.

Using a constant-region primer and ProtoScript II reverse transcriptase, TCRbeta-specific cDNA was reverse-transcribed from roughly 460 ng total RNA. Construction of the TCRbeta libraries relied on three nested rounds of multiplex PCR, following a slightly modified ARM-PCR procedure. Multiplex TRBV1-TRBV30 forward primers and a Cbeta reverse primer were used in the first two PCR rounds, each of which was run for around 9 cycles. Sample barcodes and Illumina adapters were added in a final 25-cycle PCR with Deep VentR polymerase. Before sequencing, amplicons of 200-500 bp were purified from gel using a QIAquick gel extraction kit. An Illumina HiSeq 2500 was used to sequence the TCRbeta amplicons, generating 250-bp paired-end reads. The paper's processing steps were these. To recover full CDR3 sequences, reads were quality-trimmed using Trimmomatic v0.33 and paired reads were then merged using FLASH v1.2.11. V, D and J germline segments were assigned to the rearranged TCRbeta sequences using MiGEC v1.2.1b. Clonotype statistics and Shannon-Wiener diversity indices were calculated with VDJtools v1.0.0. Except for diversity analysis, only the 250 most abundant clonotypes of each sample were used in subsequent analyses to reduce sampling bias. The public reads were run again by TCRdb, first through fastp at Q25 and then through MiXCR, and only productive beta chains were kept. Every entry covers one CDR3 protein and lists the most common genes and DNA from its rows. These V and J calls rely on TCRdb rather than the paper's analysis. The sample table records approximately 110,000 distinct CDR3 sequences; about 68% of these occur just once. The ten top clones hold approximately 10% of the sample.

Total RNA and DNA were co-extracted without cell sorting from around 20-30 mg of bulk tissue using the AllPrep DNA/RNA mini kit. Roughly five patients with histopathologically diagnosed primary liver carcinoma underwent surgical resection in China between 2015 and March 2016. At the time of sampling, the patients had chronic HBV infection and had not received any treatment. Each tumor was sampled at five spatially separated regions: the superior, inferior, left-lateral and right-lateral poles and the tumor centre. More than 75% viable tumor cells were found by histology in every tumor sample. Each fresh piece of tumor and adjacent tissue was cut in two, with one half stored in RNAlater at -80 degrees C and the other half sent for histology.

The sequence joins TRBV4-1 to TRBJ2-3; the D call is tentative, TRBD1 or TRBD2, as each matches 5 bases. This TCR came from a woman in her sixties with primary liver carcinoma and hepatitis B virus infection. Sequencing used liver tumor tissue from sampling region 1. In light of the paper, this sample's cell subset or site label describes: tumor region T1, superior pole. The nucleotides read TGCGCCAGTAGCCGAACCAGGGACCCAGGTACGCAGTATTCT. This sequence encodes CASSRTRDPGTQYS.